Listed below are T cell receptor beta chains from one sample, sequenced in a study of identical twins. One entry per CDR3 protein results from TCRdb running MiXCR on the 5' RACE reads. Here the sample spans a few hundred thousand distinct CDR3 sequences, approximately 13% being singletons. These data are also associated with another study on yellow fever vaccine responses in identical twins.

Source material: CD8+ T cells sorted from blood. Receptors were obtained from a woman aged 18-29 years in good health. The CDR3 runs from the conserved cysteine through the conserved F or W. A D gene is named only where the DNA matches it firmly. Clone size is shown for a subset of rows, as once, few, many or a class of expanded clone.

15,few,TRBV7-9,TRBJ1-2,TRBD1,CASSSAGGRGYGYTF,TGTGCCAGCAGCTCAGCAGGGGGCCGGGGCTATGGCTACACCTTC
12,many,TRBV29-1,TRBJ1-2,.,CSVERQSGGYTF,TGCAGCGTTGAAAGGCAATCAGGGGGCTACACCTTC
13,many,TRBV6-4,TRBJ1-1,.,CASSDDENTEAFF,TGTGCCAGCAGTGACGACGAGAACACTGAAGCTTTCTTT
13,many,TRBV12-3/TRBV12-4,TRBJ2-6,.,CASSQSGANVLTF,TGTGCCAGCAGTCAGTCTGGGGCCAACGTCCTGACTTTC
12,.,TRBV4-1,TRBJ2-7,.,CASSQVGDEQYF,TGCGCCAGCAGCCAAGTGGGGGACGAGCAGTACTTC
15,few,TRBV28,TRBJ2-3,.,CASSGVGADTDTQYF,TGTGCCAGCAGTGGGGTTGGGGCCGACACAGATACGCAGTATTTT
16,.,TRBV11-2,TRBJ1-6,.,CASSSQSGLYNSPLHF,TGTGCCAGCAGTTCTCAAAGCGGACTTTATAATTCACCCCTCCACTTT
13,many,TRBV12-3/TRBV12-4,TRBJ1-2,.,CASSLAPNYGYTF,TGTGCCAGCAGTTTAGCCCCAAACTATGGCTACACCTTC
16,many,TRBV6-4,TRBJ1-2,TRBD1,CASSDSPDRAVYGYTF,TGTGCCAGCAGTGACTCCCCCGACAGGGCTGTCTATGGCTACACCTTC
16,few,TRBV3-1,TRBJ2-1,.,CASSQDSVPPLNQQFF,TGTGCCAGCAGCCAAGACTCTGTCCCCCCTCTCAATCAGCAGTTCTTC
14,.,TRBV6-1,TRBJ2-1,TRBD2,CASSEHVSGAEQFF,TGTGCCAGCAGTGAACACGTTAGCGGGGCTGAGCAGTTCTTC
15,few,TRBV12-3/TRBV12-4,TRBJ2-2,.,CASSQSQDGTGELFF,TGTGCCAGCAGCCAGTCACAAGACGGGACCGGGGAGCTGTTTTTT
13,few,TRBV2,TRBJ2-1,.,CASRDNPYNEQFF,TGTGCCAGCAGGGACAACCCCTACAATGAGCAGTTCTTC
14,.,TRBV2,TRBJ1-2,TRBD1,CASSDETGYYGYTF,TGTGCCAGCAGTGATGAGACAGGGTACTATGGCTACACCTTC
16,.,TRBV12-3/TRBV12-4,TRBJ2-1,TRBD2,CASGRGVFHSYNEQFF,TGTGCCAGCGGCCGGGGGGTATTTCACTCCTACAATGAGCAGTTCTTC
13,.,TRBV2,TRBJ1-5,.,CASSGDSNQPQHF,TGTGCCAGCAGTGGGGACAGCAATCAGCCCCAGCATTTT
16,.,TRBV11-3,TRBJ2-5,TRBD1,CASSLTRTGGFETQYF,TGTGCCAGCAGCTTAACAAGGACAGGGGGTTTCGAGACCCAGTACTTC
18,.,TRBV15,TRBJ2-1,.,CATSRDRTFGTSLNEQFF,TGTGCCACCAGCAGAGATCGGACCTTTGGGACTTCATTGAATGAGCAGTTCTTC
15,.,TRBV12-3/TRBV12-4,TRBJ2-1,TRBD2,CASSPTSGGNNEQFF,TGTGCCAGCAGCCCGACTAGCGGGGGGAACAATGAGCAGTTCTTC
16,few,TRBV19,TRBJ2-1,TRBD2,CASTPSGGASYNEQFF,TGTGCCAGTACCCCTAGCGGGGGGGCCTCCTACAATGAGCAGTTCTTC
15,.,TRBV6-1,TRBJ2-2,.,CASSADGSNTGELFF,TGTGCCAGCAGTGCCGACGGTTCGAACACCGGGGAGCTGTTTTTT
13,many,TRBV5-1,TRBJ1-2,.,CASSLESNHGYTF,TGCGCCAGCAGCTTGGAAAGTAATCATGGCTACACCTTC
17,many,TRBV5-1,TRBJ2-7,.,CASSQGPGRGFSYEQYF,TGCGCCAGCAGCCAAGGCCCTGGTAGGGGGTTCTCCTACGAGCAGTACTTC
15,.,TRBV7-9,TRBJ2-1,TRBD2,CASSSPGGSYNEQFF,TGTGCCAGCAGCTCCCCGGGGGGCTCCTACAATGAGCAGTTCTTC
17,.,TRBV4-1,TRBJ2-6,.,CASSQPSEGSGANVLTF,TGCGCCAGCAGCCAACCTTCTGAAGGGTCTGGGGCCAACGTCCTGACTTTC
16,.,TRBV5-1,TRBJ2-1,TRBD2,CASSSGLAEPLNEQFF,TGCGCCAGCAGCTCGGGACTAGCGGAACCACTGAATGAGCAGTTCTTC
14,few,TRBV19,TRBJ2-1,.,CASSITSGYNEQFF,TGTGCCAGTAGTATCACCTCAGGTTACAATGAGCAGTTCTTC
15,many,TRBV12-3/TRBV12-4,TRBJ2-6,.,CASSFARSGANVLTF,TGTGCCAGCAGTTTTGCAAGGAGTGGGGCCAACGTCCTGACTTTC
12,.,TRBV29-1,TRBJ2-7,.,CSVDVGRHEQYF,TGCAGCGTTGATGTAGGGAGACACGAGCAGTACTTC
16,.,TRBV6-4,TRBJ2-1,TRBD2,CASSDGTSGSYNEQFF,TGTGCCAGCAGTGATGGGACTAGCGGCAGTTACAATGAGCAGTTCTTC
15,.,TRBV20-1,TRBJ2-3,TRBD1,CSAETDREVTDTQYF,TGCAGTGCGGAAACGGACAGGGAGGTCACAGATACGCAGTATTTT
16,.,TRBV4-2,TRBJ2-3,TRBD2,CASSQGTSLRTDTQYF,TGTGCCAGCAGCCAAGGGACTAGCCTACGCACAGATACGCAGTATTTT
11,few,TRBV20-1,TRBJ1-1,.,CSPRLNTEAFF,TGCAGCCCCCGGCTGAACACTGAAGCTTTCTTT
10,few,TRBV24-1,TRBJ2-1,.,CATRGTSLVF,TGTGCCACCAGAGGGACTTCGCTGGTCTTC
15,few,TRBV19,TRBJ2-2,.,CASSPWTVNTGELFF,TGTGCCAGTAGTCCCTGGACAGTCAACACCGGGGAGCTGTTTTTT
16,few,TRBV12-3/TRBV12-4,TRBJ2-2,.,CASSFRDWSSAGELFF,TGTGCCAGCAGTTTCCGGGACTGGAGTTCTGCCGGGGAGCTGTTTTTT
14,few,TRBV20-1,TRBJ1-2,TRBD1,CSARETGGNYGYTF,TGCAGTGCTAGAGAGACAGGGGGAAACTATGGCTACACCTTC
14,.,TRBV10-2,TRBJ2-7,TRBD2,CASRPGLAPYEQYF,TGCGCCAGCAGACCGGGACTAGCACCCTACGAGCAGTACTTC
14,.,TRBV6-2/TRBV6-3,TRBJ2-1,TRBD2,CASNGLAGEREQFF,TGTGCCAGCAACGGATTAGCGGGAGAACGGGAGCAGTTCTTC
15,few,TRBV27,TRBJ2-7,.,CASSWDTTRSYEQYF,TGTGCCAGCAGTTGGGATACAACTAGGTCCTACGAGCAGTACTTC
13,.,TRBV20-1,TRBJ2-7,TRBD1,CSAMGQSSYEQYF,TGCAGTGCCATGGGACAGAGCTCCTACGAGCAGTACTTC
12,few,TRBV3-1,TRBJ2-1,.,CASSQNFYEQFF,TGTGCCAGCAGCCAGAACTTCTATGAGCAGTTCTTC
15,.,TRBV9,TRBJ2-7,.,CASSVPGLGDYEQYF,TGTGCCAGCAGCGTTCCGGGACTTGGGGACTACGAGCAGTACTTC
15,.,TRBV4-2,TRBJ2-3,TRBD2,CASSQAGGTTDTQYF,TGTGCCAGCAGCCAAGCGGGAGGGACCACAGATACGCAGTATTTT
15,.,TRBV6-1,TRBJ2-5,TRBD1,CASSDPWTGKETQYF,TGTGCCAGCAGTGACCCTTGGACAGGGAAAGAGACCCAGTACTTC